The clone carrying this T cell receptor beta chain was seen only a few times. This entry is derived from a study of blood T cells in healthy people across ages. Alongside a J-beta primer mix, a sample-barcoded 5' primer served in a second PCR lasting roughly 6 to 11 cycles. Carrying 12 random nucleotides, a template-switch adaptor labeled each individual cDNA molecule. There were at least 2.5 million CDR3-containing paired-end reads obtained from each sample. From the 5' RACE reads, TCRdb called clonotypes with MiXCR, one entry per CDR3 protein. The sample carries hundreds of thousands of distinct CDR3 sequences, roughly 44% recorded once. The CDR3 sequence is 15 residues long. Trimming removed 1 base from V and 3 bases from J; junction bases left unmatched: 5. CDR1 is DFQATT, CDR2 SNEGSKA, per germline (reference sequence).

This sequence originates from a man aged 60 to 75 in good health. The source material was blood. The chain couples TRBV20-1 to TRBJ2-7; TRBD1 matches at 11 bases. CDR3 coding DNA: TGCAGTGCTAGAGGTCGGGACAGGGGGAACTACGAGCAGTACTTC. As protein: CSARGRDRGNYEQYF.